This T cell receptor (beta chain) came from a study of T-cell memory formation after mild COVID-19 (TCRdb year 2021). Concerning the study at large: Most TCR sequence clusters were specific to one of the two donors. In a couple of donors, T-cell clones that expanded and contracted after mild COVID-19 were followed by sequencing TCRalpha and TCRbeta repertoires longitudinally. Two young, previously healthy adult volunteers, one female and one male, were included in the cohort. The investigation overall reported the following: Contracting CD4+ clones appeared mostly in the CM and EM memory subsets, whereas CD8+ clones were enriched in EMRA. Clones that contracted from day 15 to 85 showed balanced CD4/CD8 phenotypes, whereas a second wave of clones that expanded from day 15 to 37 leaned towards CD4+. The study covered only a couple of mild cases, and larger cohorts including severe cases with pre-infection samples were considered necessary. Some responding clones were detected in pre-infection memory, suggesting pre-existing cross-reactive memory T cells joined the SARS-CoV-2 response. SARS-CoV-2 specificity was not confirmed for the second-wave clones peaking on day 37.

Ficoll-Paque density gradient centrifugation was used to isolate PBMCs. Sequencing instrument: Illumina NovaSeq 6000. TCRalpha and TCRbeta cDNA libraries were constructed by 5'RACE with constant-segment primers, with sample barcodes and unique molecular identifiers being introduced. RNA was extracted from every sample with Trizol reagent. Library amplification was performed in two PCR steps, and a second sample barcode and Illumina TruSeq adapters were introduced in the second step. Libraries were sequenced on an Illumina NovaSeq with 2 x 150 bp paired-end reads. Under the source paper's analysis protocol: The reads were demultiplexed and collapsed into UMI-guided consensus sequences using migec v1.2.7. With mixcr v2.1.11, UMI consensuses were aligned to TRA and TRB V and J templates and assembled into clonotypes. Expanded or contracted clonotypes were those called significant by both edgeR and NoisET, with noise models trained on biological replicates. For edgeR calls, a false discovery rate-adjusted p below 0.01 and a log2 fold-change threshold of 1 were applied. As an exploratory analysis of dynamics, PCA with hierarchical clustering was applied to max-normalized trajectories of the 1000 most abundant clonotypes. Separately sequenced CD4+ and CD8+ repertoires were used to assign a CD4 or CD8 phenotype to each responding clone. TCRdb reworked the public reads: Q25 trimming with fastp, MiXCR clone assembly, productive beta chains retained. All rows with the same CDR3 protein become a single entry with the most common DNA and genes. V and J calls and clone size were set by TCRdb, not the authors. This sample holds around 300,000 distinct CDR3 sequences; approximately 18% were observed only once. Approximately 22% of the sample is taken by the ten largest.

This clonotype was found a few times. Its antigen specificity is not known. The record has no base qualities; no much larger clone is one base away. From a lookup of the germline V gene, CDR1 and CDR2 are MNHEY and SVGAGI. V and J are truncated by 2 bases and 6 bases respectively, leaving an intervening sequence of 20 bases. The CDR3 numbers 16 residues from cysteine through phenylalanine. The only DNA kept is the CDR3, 48 bases in frame from the first base. What was sequenced was PBMCs or a T cell subset sorted from them (not recorded which). The chain joins TRBV6-5 to TRBJ2-7, with a weak D call of TRBD2 (5 bases match). This sequence originates from a man younger than 30 who had mild COVID-19 (a few samples of this study predate the infection). The sample titles of this study are shuffled in the database, so cell type and time point are left out; the donor was told from shared clones. The DNA sequence follows: TGTGCCAGCAGTTACGGTCCAGGACTGCACTGGCCCGAGCAGTACTTC. Its translation is CASSYGPGLHWPEQYF.